The 27 T cell receptor beta chains below all came from one sample that was sequenced in a study of shared clonotypes between healthy human individuals. Repertoires were generated with immunoSEQ multiplex PCR, while TCRdb's copy carries only in-frame clones and drops some. This table has some 1 million clones, around 76% appearing once. The specimen was memory CD4+ T cells sorted from blood. The sample's subset: CD45RA-negative fraction. The receptor set was obtained from a man aged 18 to 29 in good health.

A remark on this clone: Distinct nucleotide sequences in the sample also encode this CDR3. V is TRBV9 and J is TRBJ2-1; D is possibly TRBD1 (5 bases). With 0 bases removed from V and 10 bases from J, the gap between germline ends came to 5 bases. Germline V lookup: CDR1 SGDLS, CDR2 YYNGEE. This CDR3 is 11 amino acids long. The CDR3 region is CASSVEGEQFF. The CDR3 coding sequence is TGTGCCAGCAGCGTAGAGGGGGAGCAGTTCTTC. Together with reference TRBV9 and TRBJ2-1, the CDR3 gives the full variable domain: DSGVTQTPKHLITATGQRVTLRCSPRSGDLSVYWYQQSLDQGLQFLIQYYNGEERAKGNILERFSAQQFPDLHSELNLSSLELGDSALYFCASSVEGEQFFGPGTRLTVL.

There are a few counts of this clone. The chain joins TRBV30 to TRBJ1-6; no reliable D call. This CDR3 has 15 amino acids. Germline V gene lookup returns CDR1 GTSNPN and CDR2 SVGIG (reference sequence). Trimming removed 5 bases from V and 2 bases from J, with 13 bases in between. In DNA, the CDR3 is TGTGCCTGGGCGGAAGGAGAGACCTATAATTCACCCCTCCACTTT. Protein product: CAWAEGETYNSPLHF.

Comment on this clone: Other DNA variants within this sample encode the same CDR3. V is TRBV5-4 and J is TRBJ2-2; D call uncertain. The CDR3 runs to 12 residues. Germline V lookup: CDR1 SGHNT, CDR2 YYREEE (reference sequence). Between the trimmed V and J ends, which lost 0 bases and 6 bases, there was a span of 3 bases. CDR3 coding DNA: TGTGCCAGCAGCTTGGTAGCCGGGGAGCTGTTTTTT. Translating gives CASSLVAGELFF.

The gene calls are TRBV19 and TRBJ2-1; maybe TRBD2 (6 bases). The CDR3 runs to 14 residues. V was shortened by 5 bases and J by 4 bases, with 12 bases between the two germline ends. The germline V gene encodes CDR1 LNHDA and CDR2 SQIVND (reference sequence). CDR3 protein: CASSHRETYNEQFF. The CDR3 DNA is TGTGCCAGTAGTCACCGGGAGACTTACAATGAGCAGTTCTTC.

The J gene is TRBJ1-2, the V gene TRBV7-9; D not resolved. V gave up 3 bases and J gave up 10 bases, with 12 bases separating them. CDR1 and CDR2 from the germline V gene are SEHNR and FQNEAQ (reference sequence). CDR3 length: 12 amino acids. The CDR3 here is CASSFQAVDYTF. CDR3 DNA: TGTGCCAGCAGCTTTCAAGCAGTTGACTACACCTTC. The complete variable domain, with remaining parts taken from reference TRBV7-9 and TRBJ1-2, reads DTGVSQNPRHKITKRGQNVTFRCDPISEHNRLYWYRQTLGQGPEFLTYFQNEAQLEKSRLLSDRFSAERPKGSFSTLEIQRTEQGDSAMYLCASSFQAVDYTFGSGTRLTVV.

The chain carries TRBV6-5 and TRBJ1-5, with a weak D call TRBD1 (6 bases). V gave up 2 bases and J gave up 3 bases, with 11 bases separating them. CDR3 length: 15 amino acids. The germline gives CDR1 MNHEY, CDR2 SVGAGI. CDR3 residues: CASSYQGKDNQPQHF. As DNA, the CDR3 is TGTGCCAGCAGTTACCAGGGGAAGGACAATCAGCCCCAGCATTTT.

This chain uses TRBV19 with TRBJ2-7; 9 bases agree with TRBD1. This CDR3 has 15 amino acids. The junction had 7 bases not matched to a gene; V was cut back by 6 bases and J by 1 base. The germline V gene has CDR1 LNHDA and CDR2 SQIVND (reference sequence). CDR3 bases: TGTGCCAGTAGGGCCGGGACAGGGAATTCCTACGAGCAGTACTTC. Amino acid sequence: CASRAGTGNSYEQYF.

This clone occurred a few times. The chain couples TRBV19 to TRBJ2-2; 9 bases are a match to TRBD1. V lost 2 bases and J lost 2; bases outside the gene matches: 6. The CDR3 covers 17 residues. CDR1 LNHDA and CDR2 SQIVND come from the germline V gene (reference sequence). CDR3: CASSILPGQGNTGELFF. The CDR3 nucleotides are TGTGCCAGTAGTATACTCCCGGGACAGGGAAACACCGGGGAGCTGTTTTTT.

The chain joins TRBV29-1 to TRBJ1-1; TRBD1 matches at 7 bases. With V trimmed by 6 bases and J by 1 base, 5 bases remained unmatched. CDR3 length: 13 amino acids. CDR1 is SQVTM and CDR2 is ANQGSEA in the germline V gene. The CDR3 coding sequence is TGCAGCGTCCACGGGACAGCGAACACTGAAGCTTTCTTT. Translated, it gives CSVHGTANTEAFF.

The chain uses TRBV7-2 and TRBJ1-3; a possible D gene is TRBD1 (5 bases). The CDR3 covers 15 residues. V was shortened by 1 base and J by 2 bases, with 9 bases between the two germline ends. Germline CDR1 is SGHTA and CDR2 is FQGNSA. The CDR3, as DNA: TGTGCCAGCAGCTTAGATTTGGGGGCTGGAAACACCATATATTTT. This translates into CASSLDLGAGNTIYF.

The table lists this clone with a few counts. Other DNA sequences in the sample encode the same CDR3. The chain uses TRBV6-5 and TRBJ2-7; D is possibly TRBD1 or TRBD2 (5 bases each). The germline CDR1 and CDR2 sequences are MNHEY and SVGAGI. This CDR3 has 15 residues. V lost 3 bases to trimming and J lost 2 bases, with 14 bases between them. The chain's CDR3 is CASSYSGRQTYEQYF. DNA of the CDR3: TGTGCCAGCAGTTATTCGGGACGGCAGACCTACGAGCAGTACTTC.

The table lists this clone with a few counts. The chain employs TRBV7-9 and TRBJ2-7; possible D gene TRBD1, 5 bases. The germline gives CDR1 SEHNR, CDR2 FQNEAQ (reference sequence). The CDR3 covers 13 residues. V gave up 8 bases and J gave up 0 bases, with 11 bases separating them. Here the CDR3 reads CASGHSFSYEQYF. CDR3 sequence (DNA): TGTGCCAGCGGACACAGCTTCTCCTACGAGCAGTACTTC.

The chain couples TRBV27 to TRBJ2-1; no firm D call. Germline assignment: CDR1 MNHEY and CDR2 SMNVEV (reference sequence). Trimming left V 4 bases short and J 4 bases short, with 8 bases between. The CDR3 is 13 residues long. This CDR3 reads CASSYGQYNEQFF. The CDR3 region has the DNA TGTGCCAGCAGTTACGGGCAGTACAATGAGCAGTTCTTC.

V is TRBV5-4 and J is TRBJ2-4; 8 positions agree with TRBD2. The CDR3 spans 14 residues. V lost 4 bases and J lost 7; bases outside the gene matches: 7. Germline V gives CDR1 SGHNT, CDR2 YYREEE (reference sequence). The DNA of the CDR3 is TGTGCCAGCAGCGCAAACGGGGGGGTGAACATTCAGTACTTC. Translating gives CASSANGGVNIQYF.

Remarks on this clone: Other nucleotide sequences from this sample produce the same CDR3. The chain has TRBV18 and TRBJ2-7; tentative D call: TRBD1 (6 bases). The CDR3 has 14 residues. CDR1 is KGHSH, CDR2 LQKENI, per germline. The ends were cut back, 3 bases at V and 3 bases at J, with 12 bases in the middle. The CDR3 coding sequence is TGTGCCAGCTCACCCGAGGGCAGGGGCTACGAGCAGTACTTC. Protein product: CASSPEGRGYEQYF.

This chain joins TRBV6-5 and TRBJ2-2; no reliable D call. V was shortened by 5 bases and J by 7 bases, with 8 bases between the two germline ends. The CDR3 totals 12 residues. Per germline, CDR1 MNHEY and CDR2 SVGAGI. CDR3 loop: CASSQSGGELFF. CDR3 sequence (DNA): TGTGCCAGCAGTCAATCAGGCGGGGAGCTGTTTTTT.

The V and J genes are TRBV5-6 and TRBJ2-7; 8 bases line up with TRBD1. Germline-derived CDR1 and CDR2 are SGHDT and YYEEEE. This CDR3 is built from 16 residues. J was trimmed by 5 bases and V by 5 bases; bases with no gene match: 15. CDR3 nucleotides: TGTGCCAGCAGTGATCCCGGGACAGGTGGTGTCAACGAGCAGTACTTC. Its protein product is CASSDPGTGGVNEQYF.

In this sample, this clone turned up once. The CDR3 sequence is CASSQSIQGVEGKLFF. In DNA form, the CDR3 reads TGCGCCAGCAGCCAATCGATACAGGGCGTCGAGGGAAAACTGTTTTTT. This chain connects TRBV4-1 to TRBJ1-4; possible D gene TRBD1, 6 bases. The CDR3 spans 16 residues. The V gene lost 2 bases and the J gene lost 10 bases, with 20 bases spanning the gap. CDR1 is MGHRA, CDR2 YSYEKL, per germline.

CDR3 sequence reads: CASSETGTPAETQYF. DNA of the CDR3: TGTGCCAGCAGTGAAACCGGGACGCCTGCGGAGACCCAGTACTTC. V and J are TRBV2 and TRBJ2-5; D is perhaps TRBD1 or TRBD2 (5 bases each). The germline gives CDR1 SNHLY, CDR2 FYNNEI. The V and J ends lost 2 bases and 5 bases respectively, with 15 bases between them. This CDR3 spans 15 amino acids.

This chain uses TRBV7-2 with TRBJ2-2, with D tentatively TRBD1 or TRBD2 (6 bases each). Trimming removed 5 bases at V and 5 bases at J, with 15 bases between. Germline CDR1 SGHTA, CDR2 FQGNSA. The CDR3 runs 15 residues. This CDR3 reads CASSIEGGFTGELFF. The CDR3 DNA reads as TGTGCCAGCAGCATCGAGGGGGGTTTTACCGGGGAGCTGTTTTTT.

The V call is TRBV9, the J call TRBJ2-2; 9 bases map to TRBD2. The CDR3 sequence is 14 residues long. V dropped 3 bases and J dropped 4; count of bases not matched to a gene: 1. In germline, CDR1 is SGDLS, CDR2 YYNGEE. CDR3 in amino acids: CASSGTSVTGELFF. The CDR3 bases are TGTGCCAGCAGCGGGACTAGCGTCACCGGGGAGCTGTTTTTT.

With regard to this clone: The junction does not match germline at one end; this may be a read error. CDR3 in DNA: TGTGCCAGCAGCGAAGTCGGGGGGCTGGAAGGCTACACCTTC. As protein: CASSEVGGLEGYTF. The chain is built from TRBV6-1 and TRBJ1-2; tentatively, D is TRBD1 (6 bases). The CDR3 consists of 14 residues. The germline gives CDR1 MNHNS, CDR2 SASEGT.

The chain carries TRBV2 and TRBJ1-6; tentative D call: TRBD1 (5 bases). The ends were cut back, 5 bases at V and 3 bases at J, with 11 bases in the middle. The CDR3 consists of 15 residues. Germline CDR1 is SNHLY and CDR2 is FYNNEI. The CDR3 coding sequence is TGTGCCAGCAGTCCGCAGGGTATCTATAATTCACCCCTCCACTTT. It specifies CASSPQGIYNSPLHF. Supplemented by reference TRBV2 and TRBJ1-6, the full variable domain reads EPEVTQTPSHQVTQMGQEVILRCVPISNHLYFYWYRQILGQKVEFLVSFYNNEISEKSEIFDDQFSVERPDGSNFTLKIRSTKLEDSAMYFCASSPQGIYNSPLHFGNGTRLTVT.

V and J are TRBV2 and TRBJ2-1, with D perhaps being TRBD1 or TRBD2 (5 bases each). CDR3 length: 14 residues. V shed 0 bases and J shed 9 bases, with 12 bases lying between them. Germline V gene lookup returns CDR1 SNHLY and CDR2 FYNNEI. CDR3 DNA sequence: TGTGCCAGCAGTGAAGCGGGGGTGGGTAGTGAGCAGTTCTTC. It translates to CASSEAGVGSEQFF.

This chain joins TRBV11-2 and TRBJ2-7; 9 bases match TRBD1. CDR1 and CDR2 (germline): SGHAT, FQNNGV. The CDR3 contains 14 residues. Trimming removed 5 bases from V and 5 bases from J; junction bases left unmatched: 7. The CDR3 sequence: CASSPPGTGNEQYF. The CDR3 coding sequence is TGTGCCAGCAGCCCCCCTGGGACAGGGAACGAGCAGTACTTC.

V is TRBV10-2 and J is TRBJ2-1; 8 nucleotides align to TRBD2. Losses at the gene ends were 2 bases for V and 4 bases for J; bases not matched to a gene: 7. CDR1 and CDR2 (germline): WSHSY, SAAADI. There are 16 residues in the CDR3. This CDR3 reads CASSEVLASGYNEQFF. Here the CDR3 DNA reads TGCGCCAGCAGTGAGGTCTTGGCTAGCGGGTACAATGAGCAGTTCTTC.

The rearrangement joins TRBV27 to TRBJ2-5, with D unclear. CDR1 is MNHEY and CDR2 is SMNVEV in the germline V gene (reference sequence). This CDR3 comprises 13 residues. V gave up 3 bases and J gave up 0 bases, with 5 bases separating them. CDR3 amino acids: CASSFNYQETQYF. DNA for the CDR3: TGTGCCAGCAGTTTCAACTACCAAGAGACCCAGTACTTC.